This section outlines one TCR beta chain sequence together with its context. Its target is unknown. UMI-tagged TRB cDNA libraries were built via 5' RACE. TCRdb reworked the 5' RACE reads into one entry per CDR3 protein, no DNA. Here the sample table reports under 150,000 distinct CDR3 sequences. This sample is part of a study of CXCR3-negative and CXCR3-positive naive CD8 T cells. Overall study results and limits: Hydrophobicity of TRB CDR3s was greater in CXCR3-positive naive cells than in CXCR3-negative naive cells.

CDR1 is SGHVS, CDR2 FNYEAQ, per germline. The CDR3 sequence is 13 residues long. This clonotype originated in a human donor in good health. Some clones in this sample may be carry-over from other donors' samples. Sequencing input: naive CXCR3+ CD8+ T cells from blood. Noted subset: CD45RO-CCR7+CD27+CD95- naive CD8+ T cells expressing CXCR3 (TNR3+). This chain joins TRBV7-6 and TRBJ2-1; TCRdb picks TRBD2, but there is no DNA to check that call. CDR3 residues: CASSLTSDNEQFF.